This T cell receptor beta chain was identified during a study of cytomegalovirus exposure and HLA in healthy donors. The study's findings and limits: A later analysis linked a missense variant in DCLRE1C to the trimming of TCR beta V and J genes.

The CDR3 length is 12 residues. V lost 2 bases and J 5 bases, leaving 10 bases between the germline ends. Germline V lookup: CDR1 GTSNPN, CDR2 SVGIG (reference sequence). This clone was recorded once. What it recognizes is unknown. In the PCR, 60 Vbeta and 13 Jbeta primers were used. The assay was immunoSEQ multiplex PCR, and TCRdb's table has in-frame clones only and misses some. Of 150,000 to 200,000 clones listed, 75% to 90% are singletons. The sample was PBMCs. The sequence was collected from a woman under 30 in good health and CMV-seronegative. This chain links TRBV30 with TRBJ2-7, with D uncertain. The CDR3 DNA sequence: TGTGCCTGGAGTAGTATAAGCAACGAGCAGTACTTC. This translates into CAWSSISNEQYF.